The 18 T cell receptor beta chains below were found in one sample sequenced in a study of OX40 agonist ivuxolimab in advanced cancers. Library construction relied on the immunoSEQ multiplex PCR assay. The source is immuneACCESS, and TCRdb retained only in-frame sequences with V and J called. Part of the clones is not carried over; for the studies checked, unresolved V genes explain less than half of this, and the remainder is unexplained. The sample profile shows more than 65,000 clones; 85% of them were found once. The ten largest make up 15% to 20% of the sample. This sample comprised CD4+ or CD8+ T cells sorted from blood, obtained in a trial of the OX40 agonist ivuxolimab. The receptors shown here come from an adult with an advanced solid tumor such as melanoma, head and neck, liver or kidney cancer.

The V call is TRBV11-3, the J call TRBJ2-3; no clear D. The CDR3 contains 12 residues. Trimming removed 3 bases from V and 0 bases from J, with 1 base in between. CDR1 is SGHNT, CDR2 YENEEA, per germline. The CDR3, as DNA: TGTGCCAGCAGCTTTAGCACAGATACGCAGTATTTT. It yields the protein CASSFSTDTQYF.

Only one count was recorded for this clone. The V gene is TRBV19, the J gene TRBJ1-4; weak D call: TRBD1 (6 bases). Germline CDR1 and CDR2: LNHDA and SQIVND (reference sequence). This CDR3 contains 14 residues. Trimming took off 7 bases at V and 8 bases at J, with 17 bases between the two ends. The CDR3 nucleotides are TGTGCCAGTAACCCGCCGGGGGGCAGGGAAAAACTGTTTTTT. Its translation is CASNPPGGREKLFF.

This rearrangement joins TRBV5-1 to TRBJ2-7; 14 bases agree with TRBD2. V shed 3 bases and J 9 bases; nucleotides not matched to a gene: 8. CDR1 is SGHRS, CDR2 YFSETQ, per germline. CDR3 length equals 15 residues. The CDR3 loop is CASSSSGTSGRLQYF. CDR3 nucleotides: TGCGCCAGCAGCTCCTCCGGGACTAGCGGGAGATTGCAGTACTTC.

This chain links TRBV29-1 with TRBJ2-7; 13 bases agree with TRBD2. V lost 4 bases, J lost 8 bases, and 8 bases stayed unmatched. CDR3 size: 14 residues. CDR1 is SQVTM and CDR2 is ANQGSEA in the germline V gene. DNA of the CDR3: TGCAGCGTTGCGGGAGGACTAGCGGGAGCACAGCAGTACTTC. It yields the protein CSVAGGLAGAQQYF.

J is TRBJ2-3 and V is TRBV5-1, with 10 bases lining up with TRBD1. The CDR3 is 17 amino acids. CDR1 SGHRS and CDR2 YFSETQ come from the germline V gene. V trimming: 0 bases; J trimming: 5 bases; junction bases outside the gene matches: 9. The CDR3 DNA follows: TGCGCCAGCAGCTTGGGGGGCTTCCGGGACAGGGGAGATACGCAGTATTTT. It is translated as CASSLGGFRDRGDTQYF.

The chain joins TRBV25-1 to TRBJ2-6; no clear D. CDR1 and CDR2 (germline): MGHDK, SYGVNS. Trimming removed 8 bases from V and 0 bases from J, with 2 bases in between. The length of the CDR3 is 12 residues. This CDR3 reads CASHSGANVLTF. CDR3 coding DNA: TGTGCCAGCCACTCTGGGGCCAACGTCCTGACTTTC.

The rearrangement uses TRBV5-4 and TRBJ2-1; D is ambiguous. The V gene lost 0 bases and the J gene lost 4 bases, with 14 bases spanning the gap. The V gene's germline CDR1 is SGHNT and CDR2 YYREEE (reference sequence). This CDR3 is 16 amino acids long. CDR3 sequence (DNA): TGTGCCAGCAGCTTGGTACGGAACCAGTTGTACAATGAGCAGTTCTTC. It translates to CASSLVRNQLYNEQFF.

The chain employs TRBV29-1 and TRBJ2-2, with 9 bases that match TRBD2. Trimming at V came to 4 bases and at J to 2 bases, leaving 2 bases not matched to a gene. This CDR3 spans 14 amino acids. In germline, CDR1 is SQVTM, CDR2 ANQGSEA. The CDR3 is CSVGLAANTGELFF. The CDR3 bases are TGCAGCGTTGGACTAGCGGCAAACACCGGGGAGCTGTTTTTT.

The chain links TRBV18 to TRBJ2-5; 9 positions match TRBD2. Unmatched junction bases numbered 4, after V lost 2 bases and J lost 3 bases. There are 15 residues in the CDR3. The germline V gene has CDR1 KGHSH and CDR2 LQKENI. CDR3 sequence: CASSPSVAGEETQYF. DNA for the CDR3: TGTGCCAGCTCACCATCGGTAGCGGGAGAAGAGACCCAGTACTTC.

J is TRBJ2-1 and V is TRBV7-2; D unresolved. Germline lookup yields CDR1 SGHTA and CDR2 FQGNSA. CDR3 length: 15 amino acids. Trimming left V 3 bases short and J 4 bases short, with 13 bases between. The CDR3 loop reads CASSFLNSVYNEQFF. The CDR3 nucleotides are TGTGCCAGCAGCTTCCTGAACAGTGTATACAATGAGCAGTTCTTC.

V usage is TRBV29-1 and J usage is TRBJ2-2; D uncertain. CDR3 length: 13 amino acids. Germline lookup yields CDR1 SQVTM and CDR2 ANQGSEA. V was pared by 5 bases and J by 4 bases, with 11 bases between. CDR3 residues: CSVKGTGTGELFF. The DNA for the CDR3 is TGCAGCGTTAAGGGAACGGGCACCGGGGAGCTGTTTTTT.

The CDR3 reads CASSILSWSQPQHF. As DNA, the CDR3 is TGTGCCAGTAGTATTCTGAGTTGGAGTCAGCCCCAGCATTTT. This rearrangement joins TRBV19 to TRBJ1-5; D is ambiguous. Germline values: CDR1 LNHDA, CDR2 SQIVND (reference sequence). Between the trimmed V and J ends, which lost 3 bases and 6 bases, there was a span of 12 bases. This CDR3 contains 14 residues.

This chain joins TRBV29-1 and TRBJ1-1; D not resolved. Trimming cost V 6 bases and J 4 bases, with 12 bases left between them. The germline V gene encodes CDR1 SQVTM and CDR2 ANQGSEA. The CDR3 runs to 12 residues. The CDR3 loop reads CSVRSWGTEAFF. The CDR3 nucleotides read TGCAGCGTCCGTTCGTGGGGCACTGAAGCTTTCTTT.

The J gene is TRBJ1-5, the V gene TRBV6-1; D is unclear. V lost 4 bases to trimming and J lost 4 bases, with 2 bases between them. The germline gives CDR1 MNHNS, CDR2 SASEGT. CDR3 length: 11 residues. In nucleotides, the CDR3 is TGTGCCAGCAGTGGGAATCAGCCCCAGCATTTT. Its protein is CASSGNQPQHF.

The genes are TRBV7-2 and TRBJ2-1; maybe TRBD2 (5 bases). This CDR3 has 15 amino acids. The germline gives CDR1 SGHTA, CDR2 FQGNSA. V dropped 6 bases and J dropped 0 bases, with 12 bases sitting between them. CDR3 bases: TGTGCCAGCAGAGTCACTGGGAGCTCCTACAATGAGCAGTTCTTC. Its protein product is CASRVTGSSYNEQFF.

The genes are TRBV20-1 and TRBJ2-7; tentative D call: TRBD1 (6 bases). Germline lookup yields CDR1 DFQATT and CDR2 SNEGSKA (reference sequence). Trimming pared 4 bases from V and 2 bases from J, leaving 6 bases between. The CDR3 extends over 11 amino acids. The CDR3 loop reads CSATGAYEQYF. The CDR3 nucleotides read TGCAGTGCTACAGGGGCCTACGAGCAGTACTTC.

The genes are TRBV4-2 and TRBJ1-2; no clear D. CDR3 length equals 13 residues. Germline-derived CDR1 and CDR2 are LGHNA and YNFKEQ. The V end lost 4 bases, the J end lost 8 bases, and 14 bases lay between the germline ends. CDR3 nucleotides: TGTGCCAGCAGCCCGGGCACTATGGGGGGCTACACCTTC. It encodes CASSPGTMGGYTF.

The chain links TRBV19 to TRBJ1-4, with no clear D. There are 15 residues in the CDR3. Trimming stripped 0 bases from V and 8 bases from J, with 13 bases between. Germline-derived CDR1 and CDR2 are LNHDA and SQIVND (reference sequence). Here the CDR3 reads CASSIETPGKEKLFF. CDR3 DNA: TGTGCCAGTAGTATAGAGACCCCAGGAAAGGAAAAACTGTTTTTT.